These 30 T cell receptor beta chains were sequenced from one sample in a study of blood T cell repertoires in COVID-19. Sequenced by immunoSEQ multiplex PCR; TCRdb stores in-frame clones only, minus some. The data contain fewer than 350,000 clones, around 91% of them seen just once; the ten biggest clones take up around a tenth. Sequenced material: PBMCs or T cells enriched from blood (not recorded which). These TCRs come from a woman in her forties who had recovered from COVID-19.

The V and J genes are TRBV9 and TRBJ2-3; 7 nucleotides align to TRBD1. The CDR3 is made up of 18 amino acids. Trimming took 0 bases from V and 0 from J; bases not matched to a gene: 10. CDR1 and CDR2 from the germline V gene are SGDLS and YYNGEE. The CDR3 spells CASSVGVGQRLSTDTQYF. In DNA form, the CDR3 reads TGTGCCAGCAGCGTAGGTGTGGGACAGCGGCTTAGCACAGATACGCAGTATTTT. The variable domain in full, with the rest retrieved from reference TRBV9 and TRBJ2-3, is DSGVTQTPKHLITATGQRVTLRCSPRSGDLSVYWYQQSLDQGLQFLIQYYNGEERAKGNILERFSAQQFPDLHSELNLSSLELGDSALYFCASSVGVGQRLSTDTQYFGPGTRLTVL.

This rearrangement joins TRBV13 to TRBJ2-3, with 10 bases fitting TRBD1. Germline lookup yields CDR1 PRHDT and CDR2 FYEKMQ (reference sequence). V lost 4 bases, J lost 2 bases, and 3 bases stayed unmatched. This CDR3 is built from 15 residues. In nucleotides, the CDR3 is TGTGCCAGCAGCTCGGACAGGGGGACCACAGATACGCAGTATTTT. It translates to CASSSDRGTTDTQYF.

The V gene is TRBV7-6, the J gene TRBJ1-4, with D possibly matching TRBD1 (5 bases). Trimming shortened V by 5 bases and J by 7 bases, and 23 bases separated the two germline ends. The CDR3 runs to 17 residues. Germline V gives CDR1 SGHVS, CDR2 FNYEAQ. The CDR3 region has the DNA TGTGCCAGCAGCGGAGGGAGGGGCAGGGAGTCCCTTGAAAAACTGTTTTTT. As protein: CASSGGRGRESLEKLFF. The whole variable domain, filled in from reference TRBV7-6 and TRBJ1-4, reads GAGVSQSPRYKVTKRGQDVALRCDPISGHVSLYWYRQALGQGPEFLTYFNYEAQQDKSGLPNDRFSAERPEGSISTLTIQRTEQRDSAMYRCASSGGRGRESLEKLFFGSGTQLSVL.

V gene TRBV18 combines with J gene TRBJ2-7; 10 bases match TRBD2. The CDR3 covers 15 residues. Germline V lookup: CDR1 KGHSH, CDR2 LQKENI. J was trimmed by 2 bases and V by 0 bases; bases with no gene match: 1. This chain's CDR3 is CASSPPLAGAYEQYF. The CDR3 DNA is TGTGCCAGCTCACCACCCCTAGCGGGGGCCTACGAGCAGTACTTC.

This clone has more than one count but fewer than ten. The chain joins TRBV6-5 to TRBJ2-6; D not resolved. This CDR3 comprises 15 residues. With 6 bases removed from V and 3 bases from J, the gap between germline ends came to 12 bases. Germline lookup yields CDR1 MNHEY and CDR2 SVGAGI. The CDR3 nucleotides read TGTGCCAGCAGCCCGGGTACGGGTGGGGCCAACGTCCTGACTTTC. Its translation: CASSPGTGGANVLTF.

V gene TRBV5-1 combines with J gene TRBJ1-1, with TRBD1 as a possible D gene (5 bases). Germline V lookup: CDR1 SGHRS, CDR2 YFSETQ. V was pared by 0 bases and J by 3 bases, with 12 bases between. This CDR3 has 15 amino acids. The CDR3 region is CASSLDRGWDTEAFF. The CDR3 DNA reads TGCGCCAGCAGCTTGGATCGGGGGTGGGACACTGAAGCTTTCTTT.

The J gene is TRBJ2-3, the V gene TRBV29-1; maybe TRBD1 (5 bases). Per the germline V gene, CDR1 is SQVTM and CDR2 is ANQGSEA. This CDR3 is built from 12 residues. Trimming cost V 2 bases and J 5 bases, with 8 bases left between them. The CDR3 coding sequence is TGCAGCGTTGAAACAAGGGGAGATACGCAGTATTTT. It translates to CSVETRGDTQYF.

The J gene is TRBJ2-2, the V gene TRBV28; 9 bases map to TRBD1. Trimming removed 6 bases from V and 3 bases from J; junction bases left unmatched: 8. The CDR3 consists of 16 residues. Germline loops: CDR1 MDHEN, CDR2 SYDVKM. The CDR3 loop reads CASSHLTGGDTGELFF. CDR3 bases: TGTGCCAGCAGCCACCTGACAGGGGGGGACACCGGGGAGCTGTTTTTT.

This clone occurred a few times. The V call is TRBV11-3, the J call TRBJ2-2; 7 bases line up with TRBD2. Germline CDR1 is SGHNT and CDR2 is YENEEA. The trim removed 5 bases at V and 6 bases at J, leaving 12 bases unmatched. The CDR3 spans 16 residues. The CDR3 spells CASSQRLAGGAGELFF. For the CDR3, the DNA is TGTGCCAGCAGCCAGAGACTAGCCGGAGGGGCCGGGGAGCTGTTTTTT.

V gene TRBV27 combines with J gene TRBJ2-7; 9 positions match TRBD1. This CDR3 is built from 16 residues. J was trimmed by 4 bases and V by 0 bases; bases with no gene match: 7. CDR1 and CDR2 (germline): MNHEY, SMNVEV (reference sequence). The DNA for the CDR3 is TGTGCCAGCAGTTTATCATATGGGGACAGGGTTTACGAGCAGTACTTC. Translated, it gives CASSLSYGDRVYEQYF.

The rearrangement links TRBV2 to TRBJ1-5; 7 positions agree with TRBD1. Germline CDR1 is SNHLY and CDR2 is FYNNEI. The CDR3 covers 15 residues. With 4 bases clipped from V and 0 bases from J, the junction kept 3 bases outside the gene matches. CDR3 residues: CASSGQGVSNQPQHF. The CDR3 DNA is TGTGCCAGCAGTGGACAGGGAGTTAGCAATCAGCCCCAGCATTTT.

This clone was found once. The CDR3 loop is CASSDGLAGRPNNEQFF. The CDR3 DNA reads TGTGCCAGCAGCGATGGACTAGCGGGACGCCCAAACAATGAGCAGTTCTTC. This chain links TRBV7-9 with TRBJ2-1; 12 bases map to TRBD2. CDR1 is SEHNR and CDR2 is FQNEAQ in the germline V gene (reference sequence). V shed 5 bases, J shed 5 bases, and the junction held 10 bases outside the gene matches. The CDR3 consists of 17 residues.

V usage is TRBV2 and J usage is TRBJ2-1; no clear D. This CDR3 has 11 residues. Per the germline V gene, CDR1 is SNHLY and CDR2 is FYNNEI. V was cut by 5 bases and J by 4 bases, with 3 bases left in between. The CDR3 region is CASSTYNEQFF. The CDR3 bases are TGTGCCAGCAGTACTTACAATGAGCAGTTCTTC.

The count of this clone is one. The chain couples TRBV18 to TRBJ2-3; D is ambiguous. This CDR3 comprises 13 residues. CDR1 KGHSH and CDR2 LQKENI come from the germline V gene. V shed 8 bases and J shed 4 bases, with 13 bases lying between them. CDR3 sequence: CASVPALSDTQYF. The CDR3 bases are TGTGCCAGCGTACCGGCACTATCAGATACGCAGTATTTT.

This chain uses TRBV9 with TRBJ1-5; D gene unclear. CDR1 and CDR2 from the germline V gene are SGDLS and YYNGEE. This CDR3 has 15 amino acids. Trimming took 4 bases from V and 11 from J, leaving 22 bases between them. In DNA, the CDR3 is TGTGCCAGCAGCCCGGACGAAGGTGAATGGGGAGCCCAGCATTTT. It specifies CASSPDEGEWGAQHF.

This clone was recorded once. This rearrangement joins TRBV7-9 to TRBJ2-7, with a weak D call TRBD1 (5 bases). The V end was cut by 4 bases, the J end by 0 bases, with 10 bases between. This CDR3 has 14 residues. Germline V gene data show CDR1 as SEHNR and CDR2 as FQNEAQ (reference sequence). DNA for the CDR3: TGTGCCAGCAGCTCAACCGACAGCTCCTACGAGCAGTACTTC. Its translation: CASSSTDSSYEQYF. Full variable domain (remainder filled in from reference TRBV7-9 and TRBJ2-7): DTGVSQNPRHKITKRGQNVTFRCDPISEHNRLYWYRQTLGQGPEFLTYFQNEAQLEKSRLLSDRFSAERPKGSFSTLEIQRTEQGDSAMYLCASSSTDSSYEQYFGPGTRLTVT.

This chain connects TRBV28 to TRBJ1-5; no definite D call. Trimming took 10 bases from V and 7 from J, leaving 20 bases between them. CDR1 and CDR2 (germline): MDHEN, SYDVKM. CDR3 length: 14 residues. In DNA, the CDR3 is TGTGCCACCCTCCCCCGGCAGGTAGGACAGCCCCAGCATTTT. Its protein product is CATLPRQVGQPQHF.

The CDR3 reads CASSDPGQATYGYTF. For the CDR3, the DNA is TGTGCCAGCTCAGACCCGGGACAGGCCACCTATGGCTACACCTTC. This chain uses TRBV18 with TRBJ1-2, with 8 bases matching TRBD1. The ends lost 5 bases at V and 4 bases at J; junction bases unmatched: 9. Germline V gives CDR1 KGHSH, CDR2 LQKENI. This CDR3 spans 15 amino acids.

The chain links TRBV29-1 to TRBJ2-7, with a possible D match to TRBD1 (7 bases). The germline V and J ends were trimmed by 3 bases and 3 bases, with 12 bases remaining between them. The CDR3 length is 13 residues. Germline CDR1 SQVTM, CDR2 ANQGSEA. In nucleotides, the CDR3 is TGCAGCGTTGAGGCGGGACAGAGCTACGAGCAGTACTTC. It yields the protein CSVEAGQSYEQYF.

This clone was observed once. The genes are TRBV9 and TRBJ1-3, with D maybe TRBD1 (6 bases). This CDR3 spans 16 amino acids. Trimming shortened V by 3 bases and J by 0 bases, and 13 bases separated the two germline ends. From germline, CDR1 is SGDLS and CDR2 YYNGEE. CDR3 region: CASSGPGGLSGNTIYF. DNA of the CDR3: TGTGCCAGCAGCGGCCCCGGGGGGCTCTCTGGAAACACCATATATTTT. Supplemented by reference TRBV9 and TRBJ1-3, the full variable domain reads DSGVTQTPKHLITATGQRVTLRCSPRSGDLSVYWYQQSLDQGLQFLIQYYNGEERAKGNILERFSAQQFPDLHSELNLSSLELGDSALYFCASSGPGGLSGNTIYFGEGSWLTVV.

V usage is TRBV4-1 and J usage is TRBJ1-4; TRBD1 matches at 12 bases. Germline V gene sequence: CDR1 MGHRA, CDR2 YSYEKL. The V and J ends lost 10 bases and 7 bases, in that order; junction bases with no gene match: 19. The CDR3 has 18 amino acids. The CDR3 here is CATTMRFRDRGQGEKLFF. The CDR3, as DNA: TGCGCCACCACCATGCGTTTCCGGGACAGGGGGCAAGGTGAAAAACTGTTTTTT.

The gene calls are TRBV29-1 and TRBJ2-1; 8 positions match TRBD1. Germline CDR1 SQVTM, CDR2 ANQGSEA. Trimming removed 4 bases from V and 7 bases from J; junction bases left unmatched: 15. The CDR3 contains 16 residues. The CDR3 is CSVVSGETGGTNEQFF. DNA of the CDR3: TGCAGCGTTGTGTCTGGGGAAACAGGGGGGACGAATGAGCAGTTCTTC.

A single count supports this clone. The chain links TRBV10-3 to TRBJ2-1, with 12 bases fitting TRBD2. Trimming removed 3 bases from V and 3 bases from J; junction bases left unmatched: 12. Germline V gene data show CDR1 as ENHRY and CDR2 as SYGVKD. The CDR3 covers 19 residues. For the CDR3, the DNA is TGTGCCATCAGTGACCGGGACACTGGGACTAGCGGGTTCTACAATGAGCAGTTCTTC. Amino acids: CAISDRDTGTSGFYNEQFF.

The V gene is TRBV11-2, the J gene TRBJ2-4; D is uncertain. V lost 3 bases and J 1 base, leaving 7 bases between the germline ends. There are 14 residues in the CDR3. Germline V gene data show CDR1 as SGHAT and CDR2 as FQNNGV. The CDR3 coding sequence is TGTGCCAGCAGCTTTACCAGTGCCAAAAACATTCAGTACTTC. Translating it yields CASSFTSAKNIQYF.

The rearrangement links TRBV12-3 or TRBV12-4 to TRBJ2-2, with D maybe TRBD2 (6 bases). The V and J ends lost 6 bases and 4 bases respectively, with 9 bases between them. The CDR3 runs to 13 residues. The chain's CDR3 is CASSYSGTGELFF. The CDR3 region has the DNA TGTGCCAGCAGCTATAGCGGCACCGGGGAGCTGTTTTTT.

The chain employs TRBV24-1 and TRBJ2-5; TRBD1 matches at 9 bases. Germline V lookup: CDR1 KGHDR, CDR2 SFDVKD. This CDR3 spans 16 amino acids. V lost 4 bases and J lost 5; bases outside the gene matches: 10. DNA of the CDR3: TGTGCCACCAGTGACCCCGCACCTGGACAGGGGGAGACCCAGTACTTC. It yields the protein CATSDPAPGQGETQYF.

V usage is TRBV5-4 and J usage is TRBJ1-2; no reliable D call. The CDR3 has 15 amino acids. Per the germline V gene, CDR1 is SGHNT and CDR2 is YYREEE (reference sequence). The ends were cut back, 0 bases at V and 2 bases at J, with 11 bases in the middle. The CDR3 DNA is TGTGCCAGCAGCTTGGCCGGTGGCAGGAACTATGGCTACACCTTC. The encoded protein is CASSLAGGRNYGYTF.

The V call is TRBV2, the J call TRBJ1-5; D is unresolved. CDR1 is SNHLY, CDR2 FYNNEI, per germline. This CDR3 region has 14 residues. V lost 1 base and J 3 bases, leaving 7 bases between the germline ends. CDR3 nucleotide sequence: TGTGCCAGCAGTGAAGAACGGGTCAATCAGCCCCAGCATTTT. It codes for CASSEERVNQPQHF.

V usage is TRBV7-9 and J usage is TRBJ1-3; D may be TRBD1 (6 bases). The CDR3 covers 17 residues. V lost 3 bases, J lost 3 bases, and 18 bases lay in between. CDR1 and CDR2 from the germline V gene are SEHNR and FQNEAQ (reference sequence). Here the CDR3 DNA reads TGTGCCAGCAGCTTGGACCCCCCAGGGGCAGGTGGAAACACCATATATTTT. Residues: CASSLDPPGAGGNTIYF.

The chain uses TRBV19 and TRBJ1-4, with D maybe TRBD1 (5 bases). V was clipped by 5 bases and J by 5 bases, with 15 bases between them. CDR1 and CDR2 (germline): LNHDA, SQIVND (reference sequence). The length of the CDR3 is 15 residues. The CDR3 DNA reads as TGTGCCAGTAGTGCCACGACGGGACTGAATGAAAAACTGTTTTTT. It is translated as CASSATTGLNEKLFF.